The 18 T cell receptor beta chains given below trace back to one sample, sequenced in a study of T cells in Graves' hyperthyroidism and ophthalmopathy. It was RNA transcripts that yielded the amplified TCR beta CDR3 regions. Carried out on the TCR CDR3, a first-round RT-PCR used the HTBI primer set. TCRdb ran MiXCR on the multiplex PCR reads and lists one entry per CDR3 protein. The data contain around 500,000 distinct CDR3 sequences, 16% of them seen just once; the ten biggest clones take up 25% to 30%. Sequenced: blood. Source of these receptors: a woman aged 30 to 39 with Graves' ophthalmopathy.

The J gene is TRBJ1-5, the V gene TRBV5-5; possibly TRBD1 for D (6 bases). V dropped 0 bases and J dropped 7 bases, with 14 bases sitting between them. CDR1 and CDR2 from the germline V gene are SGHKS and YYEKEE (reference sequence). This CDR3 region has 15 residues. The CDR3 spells CASSLGSGVGQPQHF. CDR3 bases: TGTGCCAGCAGCTTGGGGTCAGGGGTCGGACAGCCCCAGCATTTT.

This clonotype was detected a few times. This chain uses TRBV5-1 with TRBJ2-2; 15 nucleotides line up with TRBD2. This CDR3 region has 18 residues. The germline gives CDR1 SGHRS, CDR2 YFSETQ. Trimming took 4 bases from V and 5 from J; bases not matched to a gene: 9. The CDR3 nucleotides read TGCGCCAGCAGCATACGGACTAGCGGGAGGGCCTGGACCGGGGAGCTGTTTTTT. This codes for CASSIRTSGRAWTGELFF. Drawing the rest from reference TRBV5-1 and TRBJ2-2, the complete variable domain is KAGVTQTPRYLIKTRGQQVTLSCSPISGHRSVSWYQQTPGQGLQFLFEYFSETQRNKGNFPGRFSGRQFSNSRSEMNVSTLELGDSALYLCASSIRTSGRAWTGELFFGEGSRLTVL.

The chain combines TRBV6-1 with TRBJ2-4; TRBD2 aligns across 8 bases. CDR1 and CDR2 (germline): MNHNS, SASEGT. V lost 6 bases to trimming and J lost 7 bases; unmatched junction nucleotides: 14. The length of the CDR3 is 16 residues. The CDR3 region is CASSPNRREVGNIQYF. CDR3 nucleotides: TGTGCCAGCAGCCCTAACCGGCGGGAGGTAGGGAACATTCAGTACTTC.

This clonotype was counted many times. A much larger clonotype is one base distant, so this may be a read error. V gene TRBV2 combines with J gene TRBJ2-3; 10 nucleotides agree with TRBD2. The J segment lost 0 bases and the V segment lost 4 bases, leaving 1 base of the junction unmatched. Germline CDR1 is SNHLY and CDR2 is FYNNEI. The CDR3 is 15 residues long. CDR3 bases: TGTGCCAGCAGTGCGACTAGCGGGAGCACAGATACGCAGTATTTT. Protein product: CASSATSGSTDTQYF.

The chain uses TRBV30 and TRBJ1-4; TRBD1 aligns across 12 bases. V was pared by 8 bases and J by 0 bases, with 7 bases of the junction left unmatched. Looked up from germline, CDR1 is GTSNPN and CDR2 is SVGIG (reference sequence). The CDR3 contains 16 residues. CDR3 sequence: CATRDRGPATNEKLFF. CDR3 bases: TGTGCCACCCGGGACAGGGGGCCCGCAACTAATGAAAAACTGTTTTTT.

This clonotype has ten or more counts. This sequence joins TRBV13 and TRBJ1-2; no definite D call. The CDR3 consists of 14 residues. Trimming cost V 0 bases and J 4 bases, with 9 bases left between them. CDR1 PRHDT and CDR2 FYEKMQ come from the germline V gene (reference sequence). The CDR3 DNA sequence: TGTGCCAGCAGCTTAGGCGAACGGATCTATGGCTACACCTTC. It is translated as CASSLGERIYGYTF.

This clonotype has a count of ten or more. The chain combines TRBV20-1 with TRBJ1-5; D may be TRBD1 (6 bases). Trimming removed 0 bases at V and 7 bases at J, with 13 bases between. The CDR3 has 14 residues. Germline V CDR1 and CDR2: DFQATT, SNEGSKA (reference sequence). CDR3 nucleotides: TGCAGTGCTAGAGACAGGGGATTGGGCCAGCCCCAGCATTTT. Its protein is CSARDRGLGQPQHF.

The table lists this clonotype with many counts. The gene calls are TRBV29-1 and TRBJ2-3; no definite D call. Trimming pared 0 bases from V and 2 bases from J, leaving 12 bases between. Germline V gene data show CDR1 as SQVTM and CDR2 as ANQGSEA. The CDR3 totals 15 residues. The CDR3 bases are TGCAGCGTTGAAGACCTAAAAAGCCACACAGATACGCAGTATTTT. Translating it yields CSVEDLKSHTDTQYF.

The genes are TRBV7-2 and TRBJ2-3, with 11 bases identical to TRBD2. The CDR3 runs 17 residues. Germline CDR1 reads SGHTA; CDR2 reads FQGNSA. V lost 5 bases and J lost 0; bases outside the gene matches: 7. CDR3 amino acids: CASSHPTSGTSTDTQYF. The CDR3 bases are TGTGCCAGCAGCCACCCGACTAGCGGGACTAGCACAGATACGCAGTATTTT.

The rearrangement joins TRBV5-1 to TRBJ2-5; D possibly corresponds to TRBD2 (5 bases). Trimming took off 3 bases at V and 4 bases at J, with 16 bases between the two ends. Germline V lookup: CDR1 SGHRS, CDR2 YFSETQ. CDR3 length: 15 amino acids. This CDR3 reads CASSSSLSYVETQYF. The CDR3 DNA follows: TGCGCCAGCAGCTCTAGCCTGAGTTATGTAGAGACCCAGTACTTC. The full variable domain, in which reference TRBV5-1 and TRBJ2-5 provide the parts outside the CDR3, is KAGVTQTPRYLIKTRGQQVTLSCSPISGHRSVSWYQQTPGQGLQFLFEYFSETQRNKGNFPGRFSGRQFSNSRSEMNVSTLELGDSALYLCASSSSLSYVETQYFGPGTRLLVL.

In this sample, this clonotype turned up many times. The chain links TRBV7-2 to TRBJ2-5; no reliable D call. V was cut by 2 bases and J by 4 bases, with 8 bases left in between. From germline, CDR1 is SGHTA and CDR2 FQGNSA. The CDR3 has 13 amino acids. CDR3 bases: TGTGCCAGCAGCTTAAGCACACCAGAGACCCAGTACTTC. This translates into CASSLSTPETQYF.

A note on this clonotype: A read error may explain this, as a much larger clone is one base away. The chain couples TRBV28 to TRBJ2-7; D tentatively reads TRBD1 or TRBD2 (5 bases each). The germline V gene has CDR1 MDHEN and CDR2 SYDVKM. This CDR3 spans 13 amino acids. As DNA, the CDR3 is TGTGCCAGCCTCGGGGCCCCTTCCTACAAGCAGTACTTC. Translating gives CASLGAPSYKQYF. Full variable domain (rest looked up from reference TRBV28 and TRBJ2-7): DVKVTQSSRYLVKRTGEKVFLECVQDMDHENMFWYRQDPGLGLRLIYFSYDVKMKEKGDIPEGYSVSREKKERFSLILESASTNQTSMYLCASLGAPSYKQYFGPGTRLTVT.

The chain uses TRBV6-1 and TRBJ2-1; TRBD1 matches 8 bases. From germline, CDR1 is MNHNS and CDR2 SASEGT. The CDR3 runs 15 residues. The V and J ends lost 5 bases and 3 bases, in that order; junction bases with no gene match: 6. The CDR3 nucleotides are TGTGCCAGCAGTCCCCAGGGGGCTAACTACAATGAGCAGTTCTTC. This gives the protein CASSPQGANYNEQFF.

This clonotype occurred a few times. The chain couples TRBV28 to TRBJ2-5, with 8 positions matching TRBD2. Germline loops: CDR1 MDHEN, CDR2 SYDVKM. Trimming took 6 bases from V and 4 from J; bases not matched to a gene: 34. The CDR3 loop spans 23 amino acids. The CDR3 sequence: CASSQVLGNPGLGTMGDIETQYF. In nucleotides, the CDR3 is TGTGCCAGCAGCCAAGTACTAGGAAACCCGGGACTAGGGACGATGGGCGATATAGAGACCCAGTACTTC. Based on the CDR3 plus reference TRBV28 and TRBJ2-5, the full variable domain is DVKVTQSSRYLVKRTGEKVFLECVQDMDHENMFWYRQDPGLGLRLIYFSYDVKMKEKGDIPEGYSVSREKKERFSLILESASTNQTSMYLCASSQVLGNPGLGTMGDIETQYFGPGTRLLVL.

The CDR3 loop reads CASSSGGGHSGELFF. CDR3 DNA sequence: TGTGCCAGCTCTTCAGGAGGGGGTCATTCCGGGGAGCTGTTTTTT. V gene TRBV28 combines with J gene TRBJ2-2; TRBD1 or TRBD2 may be the D gene (6 bases each). CDR1 is MDHEN and CDR2 is SYDVKM in the germline V gene. This CDR3 spans 15 amino acids. With 8 bases removed from V and 6 bases from J, the gap between germline ends came to 19 bases.

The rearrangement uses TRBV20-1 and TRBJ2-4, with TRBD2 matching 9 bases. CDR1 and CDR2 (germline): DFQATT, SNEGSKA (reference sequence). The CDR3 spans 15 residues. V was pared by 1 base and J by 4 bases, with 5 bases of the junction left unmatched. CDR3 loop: CSARVSGRTKNIQYF. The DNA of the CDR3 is TGCAGTGCTAGAGTCAGCGGGAGGACAAAAAACATTCAGTACTTC.

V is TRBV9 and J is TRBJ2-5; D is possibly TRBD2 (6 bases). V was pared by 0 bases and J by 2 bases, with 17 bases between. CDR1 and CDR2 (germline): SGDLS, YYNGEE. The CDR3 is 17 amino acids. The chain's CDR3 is CASSVGETGVGQETQYF. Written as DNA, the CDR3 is TGTGCCAGCAGCGTAGGTGAAACGGGAGTGGGGCAAGAGACCCAGTACTTC.

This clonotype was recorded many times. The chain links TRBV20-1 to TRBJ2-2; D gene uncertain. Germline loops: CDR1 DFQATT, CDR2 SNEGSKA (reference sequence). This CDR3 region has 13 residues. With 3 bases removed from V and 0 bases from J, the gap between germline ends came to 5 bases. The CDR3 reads CSASPTNTGELFF. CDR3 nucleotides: TGCAGTGCTAGCCCAACGAACACCGGGGAGCTGTTTTTT.